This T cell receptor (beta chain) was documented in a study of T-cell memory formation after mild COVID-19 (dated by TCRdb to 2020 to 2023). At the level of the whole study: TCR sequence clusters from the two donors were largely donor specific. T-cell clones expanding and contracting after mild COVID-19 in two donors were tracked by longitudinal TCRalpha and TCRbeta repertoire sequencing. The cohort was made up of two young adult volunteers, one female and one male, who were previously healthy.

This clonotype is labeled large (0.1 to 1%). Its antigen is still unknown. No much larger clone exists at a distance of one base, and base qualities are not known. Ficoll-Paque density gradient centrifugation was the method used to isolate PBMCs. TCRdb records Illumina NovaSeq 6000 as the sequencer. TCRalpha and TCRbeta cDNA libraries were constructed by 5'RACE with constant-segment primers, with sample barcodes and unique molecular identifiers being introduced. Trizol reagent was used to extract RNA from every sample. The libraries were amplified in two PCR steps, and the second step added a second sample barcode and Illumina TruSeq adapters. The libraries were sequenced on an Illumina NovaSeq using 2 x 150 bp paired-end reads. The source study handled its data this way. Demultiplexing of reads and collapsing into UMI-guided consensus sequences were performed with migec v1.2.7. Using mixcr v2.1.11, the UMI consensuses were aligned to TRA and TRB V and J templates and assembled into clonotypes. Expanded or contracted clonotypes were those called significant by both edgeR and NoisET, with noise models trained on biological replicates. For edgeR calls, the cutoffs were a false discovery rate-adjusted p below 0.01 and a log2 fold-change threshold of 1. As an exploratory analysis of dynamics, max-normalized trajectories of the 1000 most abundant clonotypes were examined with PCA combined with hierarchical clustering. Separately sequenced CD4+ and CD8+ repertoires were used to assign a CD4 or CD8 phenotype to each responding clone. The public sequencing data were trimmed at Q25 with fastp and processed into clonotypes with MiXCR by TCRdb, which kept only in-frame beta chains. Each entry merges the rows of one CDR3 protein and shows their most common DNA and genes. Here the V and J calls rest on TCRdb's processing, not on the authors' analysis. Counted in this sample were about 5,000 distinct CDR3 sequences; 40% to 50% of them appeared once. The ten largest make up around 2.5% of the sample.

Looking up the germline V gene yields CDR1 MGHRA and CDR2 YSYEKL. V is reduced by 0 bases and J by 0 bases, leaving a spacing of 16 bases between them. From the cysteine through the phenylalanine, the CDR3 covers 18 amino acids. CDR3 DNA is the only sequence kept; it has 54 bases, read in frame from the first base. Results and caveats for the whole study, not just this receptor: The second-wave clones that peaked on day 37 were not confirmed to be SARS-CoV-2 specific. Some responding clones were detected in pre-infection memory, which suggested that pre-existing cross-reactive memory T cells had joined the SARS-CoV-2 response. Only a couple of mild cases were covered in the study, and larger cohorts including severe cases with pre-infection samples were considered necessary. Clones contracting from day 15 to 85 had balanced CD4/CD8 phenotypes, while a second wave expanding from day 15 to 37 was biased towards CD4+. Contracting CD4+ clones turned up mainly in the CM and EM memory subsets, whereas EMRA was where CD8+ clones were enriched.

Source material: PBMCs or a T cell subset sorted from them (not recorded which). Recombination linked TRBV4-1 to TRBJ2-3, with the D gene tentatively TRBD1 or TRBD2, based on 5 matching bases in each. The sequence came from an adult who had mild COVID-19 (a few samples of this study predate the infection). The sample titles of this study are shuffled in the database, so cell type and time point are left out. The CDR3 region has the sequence CASSQEDFRDPSTDTQYF. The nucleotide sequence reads TGCGCCAGCAGCCAAGAGGACTTTCGGGACCCTAGCACAGATACGCAGTATTTT.